These 8 T cell receptor beta chains were all obtained from the same sample, sequenced in a study of blood T cell repertoires in COVID-19. The method was immunoSEQ multiplex PCR; TCRdb's version includes in-frame clones alone and lacks a portion of them. Counted here are around 200,000 clones, 70% to 90% occurring once; the ten biggest clones make up 1.2%. Sequenced material: PBMCs or T cells enriched from blood (not recorded which). The receptors stem from a man aged 30-40 years who had recovered from COVID-19.

This rearrangement joins TRBV29-1 to TRBJ2-1; tentative D call: TRBD1 (6 bases). V was trimmed by 3 bases and J by 2 bases, leaving 8 bases between them. The CDR3 has 13 residues. Germline CDR1 is SQVTM and CDR2 is ANQGSEA. The CDR3 region is CSVERGTYNEQFF. The CDR3 DNA reads TGCAGCGTTGAGAGGGGGACCTACAATGAGCAGTTCTTC.

The chain joins TRBV10-1 to TRBJ1-1; D is uncertain. The V and J ends lost 8 bases and 1 base respectively, with 17 bases between them. CDR3 length: 15 amino acids. From germline, CDR1 is WNHNN and CDR2 SYGVQD (reference sequence). In DNA form, the CDR3 reads TGCGCCAGCGCTCCCGGAGGACGTGGGAACACTGAAGCTTTCTTT. Protein product: CASAPGGRGNTEAFF.

The V gene is TRBV19, the J gene TRBJ1-5; TRBD1 is a possible D gene (6 bases). Trimming removed 4 bases at V and 0 bases at J, with 10 bases between. The V gene's germline CDR1 is LNHDA and CDR2 SQIVND (reference sequence). The CDR3 has 15 amino acids. The CDR3 loop reads CASSRQAYSNQPQHF. The CDR3 nucleotides read TGTGCCAGTAGTAGACAGGCATATAGCAATCAGCCCCAGCATTTT.

The chain has TRBV4-2 and TRBJ2-2; the match to TRBD2 covers 7 bases. Germline V CDR1 and CDR2: LGHNA, YNFKEQ. V was pared by 4 bases and J by 4 bases, with 9 bases of the junction left unmatched. The CDR3 runs to 16 residues. In DNA form, the CDR3 reads TGTGCCAGCAGCCGAAAAGCGGGGCACGTCACCGGGGAGCTGTTTTTT. Protein sequence: CASSRKAGHVTGELFF.

This chain connects TRBV7-8 to TRBJ2-1, with TRBD1 matching 8 bases. The V and J ends lost 5 bases and 12 bases, in that order; junction bases with no gene match: 18. The germline gives CDR1 SGHVS, CDR2 FQNEAQ. The CDR3 totals 16 residues. CDR3 sequence reads: CASSVTGVDLPGPQFF. For the CDR3, the DNA is TGTGCCAGCAGCGTGACAGGGGTCGATCTCCCTGGTCCGCAGTTCTTC.

This clone appeared a single time. The V gene is TRBV6-4, the J gene TRBJ1-1, with 9 positions matching TRBD1. Germline CDR1 reads MRHNA; CDR2 reads SNTAGT. The CDR3 length is 16 residues. V was clipped by 0 bases and J by 3 bases; unmatched bases: 5. The CDR3 loop is CASSDSPGQGYTEAFF. The DNA for the CDR3 is TGTGCCAGCAGTGACTCTCCGGGACAGGGATACACTGAAGCTTTCTTT.

This chain joins TRBV19 and TRBJ1-2, with 12 positions matching TRBD1. The germline CDR1 and CDR2 sequences are LNHDA and SQIVND (reference sequence). V lost 3 bases to trimming and J lost 7 bases; unmatched junction nucleotides: 15. This CDR3 comprises 18 residues. DNA of the CDR3: TGTGCCAGTAGTATCCCCCACCTCGGGACAGGGGGCGCGGGTGGCTACACCTTC. Translated, it gives CASSIPHLGTGGAGGYTF.

The chain carries TRBV10-1 and TRBJ1-5, with unresolved D. V was shortened by 7 bases and J by 7 bases, with 17 bases between the two germline ends. The CDR3 is made up of 14 amino acids. The germline CDR1 and CDR2 sequences are WNHNN and SYGVQD (reference sequence). DNA for the CDR3: TGCGCCAGCAAAAGGGCGGGGTCCAGGCAGCCCCAGCATTTT. Its translation: CASKRAGSRQPQHF.